This T cell receptor beta chain was identified in a study of Tregs in tolerant kidney transplant recipients. Germline loops: CDR1 LNHDA, CDR2 SQIVND (reference sequence). CDR3 size: 14 residues. Thawed PBMCs were FACS-sorted into unstimulated CD4+CD25+CD127- regulatory T cells, CD4+CD25- non-regulatory cells, CD4 and CD8 cells. In the case of this clone: The observed sequence ends 3 residues before the CDR3 terminus, with the missing tail filled in from the germline J gene.

Here immunoSEQ multiplex PCR was the method, and the copy in TCRdb shows in-frame clones only, minus some. This table lists about 52,000 clones. The chain combines TRBV19 with TRBJ1-2; 9 bases match TRBD1. The specimen was CD4+ T cells from blood, collected before the transplant. The receptor comes from a human donor who received a combined kidney and bone marrow transplant. CDR3 DNA, as far as it was read: TGTGCCAGTAGTCCGGACAGGGGCCTTAGAGGC. Translated, it gives CASSPDRGLRG. The full CDR3 protein is CASSPDRGLRGYTF.